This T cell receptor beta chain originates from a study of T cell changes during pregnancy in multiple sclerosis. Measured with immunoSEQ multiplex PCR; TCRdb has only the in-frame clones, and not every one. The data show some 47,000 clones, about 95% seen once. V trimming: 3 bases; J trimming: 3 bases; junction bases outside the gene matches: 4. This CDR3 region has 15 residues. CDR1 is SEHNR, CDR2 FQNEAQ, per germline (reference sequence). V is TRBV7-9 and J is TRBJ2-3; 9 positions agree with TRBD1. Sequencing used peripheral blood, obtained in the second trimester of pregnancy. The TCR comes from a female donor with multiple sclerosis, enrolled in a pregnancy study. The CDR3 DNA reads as TGTGCCAGCAGCTTCGCCGGGACAGGGACAGATACGCAGTATTTT. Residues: CASSFAGTGTDTQYF. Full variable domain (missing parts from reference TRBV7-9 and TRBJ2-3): DTGVSQNPRHKITKRGQNVTFRCDPISEHNRLYWYRQTLGQGPEFLTYFQNEAQLEKSRLLSDRFSAERPKGSFSTLEIQRTEQGDSAMYLCASSFAGTGTDTQYFGPGTRLTVL.